The 30 T cell receptor beta chains below were found in one sample sequenced in a study of shared T cell receptors in the human thymus (dated by TCRdb to about 2021). Library preparation employed the immunoSEQ multiplex PCR assay. TCRdb obtained this table from immuneACCESS and retained in-frame rearrangements with V and J assigned. These tables miss some clones; where compared with another copy, unresolved V genes account for less than half of the shortfall, and the remainder is unexplained. The sample includes 630,000 or so clones, with around 87% observed a single time. Together, the top ten hold roughly 0.0094% of the sample. These data were likewise used in another study, on human thymus T cells.

Sequences were obtained from thymocytes. The receptors shown here come from a boy under three years old with a congenital heart defect. Donor details come from another sample of the same person, matched by shared clones.

This clone was found once. The chain employs TRBV2 and TRBJ1-5, with 9 bases matching TRBD1. The V segment lost 7 bases and the J segment 5 bases; nucleotides outside the gene matches: 6. Germline V gene lookup returns CDR1 SNHLY and CDR2 FYNNEI. This CDR3 has 14 residues. DNA for the CDR3: TGTGCCAGCATGGGGACAGGGATTTATCAGCCCCAGCATTTT. Translating gives CASMGTGIYQPQHF.

The V gene is TRBV14, the J gene TRBJ2-7, with 7 bases fitting TRBD1. Germline CDR1 reads SGHDN; CDR2 reads FVKESK. The CDR3 is 15 residues long. Trimming at V came to 1 base and at J to 9 bases, leaving 12 bases not matched to a gene. CDR3 residues: CASSQVPGGALGQYF. CDR3 in DNA: TGTGCCAGCAGCCAAGTACCAGGGGGTGCCCTAGGGCAGTACTTC. The full variable domain, rest sourced from reference TRBV14 and TRBJ2-7, is EAGVTQFPSHSVIEKGQTVTLRCDPISGHDNLYWYRRVMGKEIKFLLHFVKESKQDESGMPNNRFLAERTGGTYSTLKVQPAELEDSGVYFCASSQVPGGALGQYFGPGTRLTVT.

This rearrangement joins TRBV7-9 to TRBJ2-2; possibly TRBD1 for D (7 bases). The ends were cut back, 8 bases at V and 5 bases at J, with 12 bases in the middle. The V gene's germline CDR1 is SEHNR and CDR2 FQNEAQ (reference sequence). This CDR3 has 13 amino acids. CDR3 DNA sequence: TGTGCCAGCGAACAGGGGAGGACCGGGGAGCTGTTTTTT. It codes for CASEQGRTGELFF. Variable domain in full (rest from reference TRBV7-9 and TRBJ2-2): DTGVSQNPRHKITKRGQNVTFRCDPISEHNRLYWYRQTLGQGPEFLTYFQNEAQLEKSRLLSDRFSAERPKGSFSTLEIQRTEQGDSAMYLCASEQGRTGELFFGEGSRLTVL.

This sequence joins TRBV5-4 and TRBJ2-5, with D possibly being TRBD1 (5 bases). V was pared by 2 bases and J by 5 bases, with 10 bases between. Germline CDR1 SGHNT, CDR2 YYREEE (reference sequence). The CDR3 totals 13 residues. The CDR3 loop is CASSLLGRETQYF. CDR3 DNA: TGTGCCAGCAGCTTACTGGGGCGGGAGACCCAGTACTTC.

This clone was detected only once. The chain uses TRBV6-5 and TRBJ2-1; TRBD1 aligns across 8 bases. The CDR3 is made up of 15 amino acids. Germline V lookup: CDR1 MNHEY, CDR2 SVGAGI. Trimming cost V 5 bases and J 5 bases; bases outside gene matches: 8. CDR3: CASSQRQGSNNEQFF. The DNA of the CDR3 is TGTGCCAGCAGTCAACGACAGGGGTCCAACAATGAGCAGTTCTTC.

The chain carries TRBV7-6 and TRBJ2-7; 12 bases are a match to TRBD1. CDR1 SGHVS and CDR2 FNYEAQ come from the germline V gene. J gave up 7 bases and V 4 bases, and 14 bases lay outside the gene matches. The CDR3 runs to 17 residues. The CDR3 loop is CASSSTLGGQGAREQYF. CDR3 DNA sequence: TGTGCCAGCAGCTCCACCCTTGGGGGACAGGGGGCGAGGGAGCAGTACTTC.

The chain combines TRBV7-2 with TRBJ1-5; 9 bases align to TRBD1. The CDR3 contains 17 residues. V shed 1 base, J shed 7 bases, and the junction held 11 bases outside the gene matches. In germline, CDR1 is SGHTA, CDR2 FQGNSA. The CDR3 DNA reads as TGTGCCAGCAGCTTAGGAACGGACAGGGGTATTTCACAGCCCCAGCATTTT. Its protein is CASSLGTDRGISQPQHF. The full variable domain, with the rest looked up from reference TRBV7-2 and TRBJ1-5, is GAGVSQSPSNKVTEKGKDVELRCDPISGHTALYWYRQSLGQGLEFLIYFQGNSAPDKSGLPSDRFSAERTGGSVSTLTIQRTQQEDSAVYLCASSLGTDRGISQPQHFGDGTRLSIL.

The J gene is TRBJ2-7, the V gene TRBV12-5, with 8 nucleotides matching TRBD2. The J segment lost 0 bases and the V segment lost 0 bases, leaving 7 bases of the junction unmatched. The CDR3 is 17 residues long. The germline V gene encodes CDR1 LGHNT and CDR2 FRNRAP. CDR3 in DNA: TGTGCTAGTGGTTTGGTACGAAGTAGCGGGGCCTCCTACGAGCAGTACTTC. Its protein is CASGLVRSSGASYEQYF.

The V and J genes are TRBV5-4 and TRBJ1-1; D possibly corresponds to TRBD1 (5 bases). Germline V lookup: CDR1 SGHNT, CDR2 YYREEE (reference sequence). The length of the CDR3 is 18 residues. Trimming pared 2 bases from V and 0 bases from J, leaving 20 bases between. CDR3 DNA: TGTGCCAGCAGCTTTGGGAAACAGCTCTTAGGGGTGAACACTGAAGCTTTCTTT. Amino acid sequence: CASSFGKQLLGVNTEAFF.

This chain connects TRBV18 to TRBJ1-3; TRBD1 matches 9 bases. V lost 6 bases, J lost 2 bases, and 8 bases stayed unmatched. Germline V CDR1 and CDR2: KGHSH, LQKENI. The CDR3 is made up of 16 amino acids. CDR3: CASSPGTGRTGNTIYF. CDR3 nucleotide sequence: TGTGCCAGCTCCCCCGGGACAGGGAGGACTGGAAACACCATATATTTT.

This clone has just a few counts. The J gene is TRBJ2-7, the V gene TRBV6-6; 8 bases are shared with TRBD2. V was clipped by 4 bases and J by 0 bases; unmatched bases: 5. This CDR3 has 15 amino acids. CDR1 and CDR2 (germline): MNHNY, SVGAGI (reference sequence). CDR3 sequence: CASSLSAGDSYEQYF. CDR3 DNA: TGTGCCAGCAGTTTATCAGCGGGGGACTCCTACGAGCAGTACTTC.

The V gene is TRBV6-5, the J gene TRBJ1-2, with 7 nucleotides matching TRBD1. The CDR3 has 13 residues. V was clipped by 6 bases and J by 4 bases; unmatched bases: 5. The germline gives CDR1 MNHEY, CDR2 SVGAGI. The CDR3 sequence is CASRHRGGYGYTF. CDR3 DNA: TGTGCCAGCAGGCACAGGGGTGGCTATGGCTACACCTTC.

This clone was observed a handful of times. Here the CDR3 reads CASSSSLPTGPNTEAFF. CDR3 coding DNA: TGTGCCAGCAGTTCTTCATTGCCGACAGGGCCGAACACTGAAGCTTTCTTT. The chain uses TRBV28 and TRBJ1-1, with TRBD1 identical over 7 bases. Germline lookup yields CDR1 MDHEN and CDR2 SYDVKM. The V segment lost 4 bases and the J segment 1 base; nucleotides outside the gene matches: 12. The CDR3 is made up of 17 amino acids.

This clone was seen just once. The gene calls are TRBV7-2 and TRBJ1-1; a weak D match, TRBD1 (5 bases). Trimming pared 7 bases from V and 1 base from J, leaving 10 bases between. Germline CDR1 and CDR2: SGHTA and FQGNSA. The length of the CDR3 is 13 residues. CDR3 nucleotides: TGTGCCAGCAACCATACAGGGAACACTGAAGCTTTCTTT. This translates into CASNHTGNTEAFF.

V gene TRBV28 combines with J gene TRBJ2-1; the match to TRBD1 covers 9 bases. CDR1 is MDHEN and CDR2 is SYDVKM in the germline V gene. J gave up 4 bases and V 8 bases, and 6 bases lay outside the gene matches. The CDR3 spans 14 residues. In nucleotides, the CDR3 is TGTGCCAGCTTTGGACAGGGGCTATACAATGAGCAGTTCTTC. Translated, it gives CASFGQGLYNEQFF. The full variable domain, completed using reference TRBV28 and TRBJ2-1, is DVKVTQSSRYLVKRTGEKVFLECVQDMDHENMFWYRQDPGLGLRLIYFSYDVKMKEKGDIPEGYSVSREKKERFSLILESASTNQTSMYLCASFGQGLYNEQFFGPGTRLTVL.

This sequence joins TRBV12-5 and TRBJ1-1; TRBD1 matches 8 bases. V trimming: 6 bases; J trimming: 7 bases; junction bases outside the gene matches: 13. Looked up from germline, CDR1 is LGHNT and CDR2 is FRNRAP. The CDR3 contains 15 residues. The CDR3 nucleotides are TGTGCTAGTGGACCAAAAAGGACAGGGAAAGGTGAAGCTTTCTTT. Amino acids: CASGPKRTGKGEAFF.

This chain joins TRBV2 and TRBJ2-5; no clear D. Between the trimmed V and J ends, which lost 3 bases and 3 bases, there was a span of 11 bases. CDR3 length: 14 residues. Germline CDR1 and CDR2: SNHLY and FYNNEI. DNA of the CDR3: TGTGCCAGCAGTGAGGTCCTGATAGAAGAGACCCAGTACTTC. Translating it yields CASSEVLIEETQYF. Variable domain in full (rest from reference TRBV2 and TRBJ2-5): EPEVTQTPSHQVTQMGQEVILRCVPISNHLYFYWYRQILGQKVEFLVSFYNNEISEKSEIFDDQFSVERPDGSNFTLKIRSTKLEDSAMYFCASSEVLIEETQYFGPGTRLLVL.

The gene calls are TRBV4-3 and TRBJ2-2; D is perhaps TRBD2 (5 bases). V lost 0 bases, J lost 0 bases, and 8 bases lay in between. The CDR3 is 16 residues long. Germline V CDR1 and CDR2: LGHNA, YSLEER. The DNA of the CDR3 is TGCGCCAGCAGCCAAGATAGGGAGACGAACACCGGGGAGCTGTTTTTT. It translates to CASSQDRETNTGELFF.

This rearrangement joins TRBV7-8 to TRBJ1-1; 8 bases line up with TRBD1. The CDR3 has 15 residues. From germline, CDR1 is SGHVS and CDR2 FQNEAQ. The J segment lost 2 bases and the V segment lost 4 bases, leaving 6 bases of the junction unmatched. The CDR3 sequence: CASSYSRGRNTEAFF. CDR3 nucleotide sequence: TGTGCCAGCAGCTACTCCAGGGGGCGAAACACTGAAGCTTTCTTT.

V is TRBV11-2 and J is TRBJ2-7, with 10 bases aligning to TRBD2. Germline assignment: CDR1 SGHAT and CDR2 FQNNGV. The CDR3 extends over 15 amino acids. V was pared by 1 base and J by 4 bases, with 4 bases of the junction left unmatched. CDR3 protein: CASSLGEGLAYEQYF. In nucleotides, the CDR3 is TGTGCCAGCAGCTTAGGGGAGGGACTAGCGTACGAGCAGTACTTC. The whole variable domain, remainder taken from reference TRBV11-2 and TRBJ2-7, is EAGVAQSPRYKIIEKRQSVAFWCNPISGHATLYWYQQILGQGPKLLIQFQNNGVVDDSQLPKDRFSAERLKGVDSTLKIQPAKLEDSAVYLCASSLGEGLAYEQYFGPGTRLTVT.

This rearrangement joins TRBV18 to TRBJ1-3; the match to TRBD1 covers 8 bases. CDR1 and CDR2 from the germline V gene are KGHSH and LQKENI. V shed 3 bases, J shed 2 bases, and the junction held 12 bases outside the gene matches. CDR3 length: 18 residues. Here the CDR3 reads CASSPAGGAYGTGNTIYF. Written as DNA, the CDR3 is TGTGCCAGCTCACCCGCAGGGGGCGCGTATGGCACTGGAAACACCATATATTTT.

This chain links TRBV10-3 with TRBJ1-6, with 9 bases that match TRBD1. This CDR3 has 17 residues. J lost 10 bases, V lost 2 bases, and 12 bases had no gene match. Per the germline V gene, CDR1 is ENHRY and CDR2 is SYGVKD. CDR3 DNA: TGTGCCATCAGTGAGACAAACCCAGACAGGGGGGTGTCACCCCTCCACTTT. Translating gives CAISETNPDRGVSPLHF.

V usage is TRBV5-8 and J usage is TRBJ2-2, with no clear D. This CDR3 is built from 14 residues. In germline, CDR1 is SGHTS, CDR2 YDEGEE. V lost 2 bases and J 5 bases, leaving 10 bases between the germline ends. The CDR3 spells CASSLPARTGELFF. The CDR3 region has the DNA TGTGCCAGCAGCTTACCGGCTAGAACCGGGGAGCTGTTTTTT.

This sequence joins TRBV4-3 and TRBJ2-1, with TRBD1 as a possible D gene (6 bases). The CDR3 extends over 15 amino acids. Germline lookup yields CDR1 LGHNA and CDR2 YSLEER. Trimming pared 5 bases from V and 8 bases from J, leaving 19 bases between. The CDR3 region has the DNA TGCGCCAGCAGCGACAGGCAGGGCCTGCGGCATGAGCAGTTCTTC. Amino acid sequence: CASSDRQGLRHEQFF.

This chain links TRBV11-2 with TRBJ1-1; 12 bases match TRBD1. The CDR3 loop spans 16 amino acids. Unmatched junction bases numbered 13, after V lost 6 bases and J lost 8 bases. CDR1 is SGHAT, CDR2 FQNNGV, per germline. CDR3 region: CASRVRGFGTGGEAFF. Written as DNA, the CDR3 is TGTGCCAGCAGGGTGAGGGGTTTCGGGACAGGGGGCGAAGCTTTCTTT.

This clone showed up just a few times. This chain joins TRBV7-2 and TRBJ2-1; 14 positions match TRBD2. The CDR3 totals 13 residues. Trimming took 9 bases from V and 9 from J; bases not matched to a gene: 4. CDR1 and CDR2 (germline): SGHTA, FQGNSA. DNA of the CDR3: TGTGCCAGTGGGACTAGCGGGAGTGGTGAGCAGTTCTTC. Its translation: CASGTSGSGEQFF.

This clone was counted a few times. The rearrangement links TRBV19 to TRBJ1-1; 8 bases match TRBD1. Trimming removed 6 bases from V and 0 bases from J; junction bases left unmatched: 9. The CDR3 consists of 16 residues. In germline, CDR1 is LNHDA, CDR2 SQIVND (reference sequence). In DNA, the CDR3 is TGTGCCAGTAGACCGGACAGGGCTTGGTTGAACACTGAAGCTTTCTTT. Translated, it gives CASRPDRAWLNTEAFF. Using reference TRBV19 and TRBJ1-1 for the parts outside the CDR3, the full variable domain is DGGITQSPKYLFRKEGQNVTLSCEQNLNHDAMYWYRQDPGQGLRLIYYSQIVNDFQKGDIAEGYSVSREKKESFPLTVTSAQKNPTAFYLCASRPDRAWLNTEAFFGQGTRLTVV.

The genes are TRBV27 and TRBJ2-3, with D uncertain. This CDR3 has 15 residues. The V gene's germline CDR1 is MNHEY and CDR2 SMNVEV (reference sequence). V was clipped by 0 bases and J by 1 base, with 8 bases between them. CDR3 in DNA: TGTGCCAGCAGTTTATCGACACCTCGCACAGATACGCAGTATTTT. This sequence encodes CASSLSTPRTDTQYF.

The CDR3 nucleotides are TGTGCCAGCCAGCCGGGACAGGGGAATGAAAAACTGTTTTTT. It encodes CASQPGQGNEKLFF. The chain is built from TRBV18 and TRBJ1-4; TRBD1 agrees at 10 bases. J was trimmed by 5 bases and V by 8 bases; bases with no gene match: 5. The CDR3 has 14 amino acids. In germline, CDR1 is KGHSH, CDR2 LQKENI.

J is TRBJ2-6 and V is TRBV2; tentatively, D is TRBD1 (5 bases). Trimming shortened V by 3 bases and J by 0 bases, and 9 bases separated the two germline ends. This CDR3 spans 16 amino acids. Germline CDR1 reads SNHLY; CDR2 reads FYNNEI. The CDR3 loop reads CASSEGQTSGANVLTF. The CDR3 DNA follows: TGTGCCAGCAGTGAGGGGCAGACCTCTGGGGCCAACGTCCTGACTTTC.